The present entry profiles one T cell receptor (beta chain) with its context. Its antigen remains unidentified. The entry originates in a study of regulatory and conventional T cells in RAG deficiency. Study findings and constraints: Omenn patients showed >75% Treg-Tconv overlap and shorter CDR3 lengths. Other subsets showed approximately 10-fold reductions, but Treg unique TCR beta sequences fell roughly 100-fold in these patients.

CDR1 is PRHDT and CDR2 is FYEKMQ in the germline V gene (reference sequence). The germline V and J ends were trimmed by 0 bases and 3 bases, with 6 bases remaining between them. CDR3 length: 13 residues. Data came from immunoSEQ multiplex PCR; TCRdb stores just in-frame clones and leaves some out. Of roughly 32,000 clones listed, about 89% are singletons. This same sample was also taken into another study, of regulatory T cells. This second study notes: Amplification used 52 TRBV primers and 13 TRBJ primers. Patient repertoires had restricted TRB V-J pairs and skewed V and J usage, most in Tregs.

J is TRBJ2-7 and V is TRBV13, with D hard to call. This TCR was sampled from a human donor in good health. Specimen: CD8+ T cells sorted from blood. The CDR3 bases are TGTGCCAGCAGCTTAGGGCTCGGCTACGAGCAGTACTTC. Amino acid sequence: CASSLGLGYEQYF.